The 29 T cell receptor beta chains given below trace back to one sample, sequenced in a study of blood T cell repertoires in COVID-19. Produced via immunoSEQ multiplex PCR; TCRdb's table is partial and in-frame only. The sample includes some 80,000 clones, 85% to 90% of them seen just once. The sequenced material came from peripheral blood. Receptor source: a human donor in a cohort sampled during active COVID-19.

J is TRBJ2-5 and V is TRBV6-5; TRBD2 matches at 9 bases. CDR1 is MNHEY, CDR2 SVGAGI, per germline. J was trimmed by 5 bases and V by 7 bases; bases with no gene match: 11. The CDR3 runs to 15 residues. CDR3 protein: CASKGASGKRETQYF. CDR3 nucleotide sequence: TGTGCCAGCAAGGGAGCTAGCGGGAAGAGGGAGACCCAGTACTTC.

The rearrangement links TRBV24-1 to TRBJ1-2, with D hard to call. Trimming took off 4 bases at V and 3 bases at J, with 8 bases between the two ends. Germline-derived CDR1 and CDR2 are KGHDR and SFDVKD. CDR3 length equals 13 residues. The chain's CDR3 is CATSDPVYYGYTF. CDR3 DNA sequence: TGTGCCACCAGTGACCCTGTGTACTATGGCTACACCTTC.

V gene TRBV6-5 combines with J gene TRBJ1-1; 7 nucleotides match TRBD1. This CDR3 is 13 amino acids long. The germline V gene encodes CDR1 MNHEY and CDR2 SVGAGI. Trimming at V came to 5 bases and at J to 8 bases, leaving 8 bases not matched to a gene. In DNA, the CDR3 is TGTGCCAGCAGTATAAACAGGGGCCGGGAAGCTTTCTTT. Translation: CASSINRGREAFF.

The V and J genes are TRBV6-5 and TRBJ2-7, with 11 bases matching TRBD2. From germline, CDR1 is MNHEY and CDR2 SVGAGI. This CDR3 has 16 amino acids. V was clipped by 2 bases and J by 2 bases; unmatched bases: 5. This CDR3 reads CASSYGGTSGAYEQYF. DNA of the CDR3: TGTGCCAGCAGTTACGGGGGGACTAGCGGTGCCTACGAGCAGTACTTC.

This clone appeared a single time. The chain carries TRBV4-1 and TRBJ1-1, with 7 bases aligning to TRBD1. With 1 base clipped from V and 0 bases from J, the junction kept 2 bases outside the gene matches. Germline CDR1 is MGHRA and CDR2 is YSYEKL. The CDR3 covers 15 residues. This chain's CDR3 is CASSQGGQLNTEAFF. The CDR3 bases are TGCGCCAGCAGCCAAGGGGGACAGTTGAACACTGAAGCTTTCTTT.

The chain links TRBV7-9 to TRBJ1-6, with 7 bases fitting TRBD1. The CDR3 covers 15 residues. The J segment lost 7 bases and the V segment lost 5 bases, leaving 8 bases of the junction unmatched. Germline lookup yields CDR1 SEHNR and CDR2 FQNEAQ (reference sequence). The CDR3 bases are TGTGCCAGCAGCCCGGGGACAGTGGGCAATTCACCCCTCCACTTT. It is translated as CASSPGTVGNSPLHF.

This chain joins TRBV7-2 and TRBJ2-1, with a tentative D call TRBD1 (7 bases). CDR1 and CDR2 (germline): SGHTA, FQGNSA. The CDR3 length is 15 residues. V was pared by 8 bases and J by 3 bases, with 17 bases between. CDR3 sequence (DNA): TGTGCCAGCGGCCAGGGGGGAGGAATCTACAATGAGCAGTTCTTC. Protein: CASGQGGGIYNEQFF.

The chain couples TRBV6-2 or TRBV6-3 to TRBJ1-1; 7 positions agree with TRBD1. Germline trimming cut 3 bases from V and 0 bases from J; bases unmatched to any gene: 13. The CDR3 spans 18 residues. Per germline, CDR1 MNHEY and CDR2 SVGEGT. CDR3 sequence reads: CASSYLQGRDTMNTEAFF. DNA for the CDR3: TGTGCCAGCAGTTATTTACAGGGGCGCGACACCATGAACACTGAAGCTTTCTTT.

V gene TRBV12-3 or TRBV12-4 combines with J gene TRBJ1-2; 7 bases match TRBD1. V lost 6 bases, J lost 4 bases, and 5 bases stayed unmatched. The CDR3 loop spans 13 amino acids. Here the CDR3 DNA reads TGTGCCAGCAGGAACAGGGGAAGCTATGGCTACACCTTC. Translation gives CASRNRGSYGYTF.

The CDR3 reads CASREGLAKNIQYF. CDR3 DNA sequence: TGCGCCAGCAGGGAAGGACTAGCCAAAAACATTCAGTACTTC. The genes are TRBV5-1 and TRBJ2-4; possible D gene TRBD2, 5 bases. The length of the CDR3 is 14 residues. V lost 5 bases, J lost 0 bases, and 9 bases lay in between. The V gene's germline CDR1 is SGHRS and CDR2 YFSETQ.

The count of this clone is one. The chain links TRBV5-6 to TRBJ2-7, with 7 bases identical to TRBD2. Germline trimming cut 0 bases from V and 0 bases from J; bases unmatched to any gene: 9. CDR3 size: 17 residues. Per germline, CDR1 SGHDT and CDR2 YYEEEE. The CDR3 DNA follows: TGTGCCAGCAGCTTGGTAGGGTCTAGCGGCCCCTCCTACGAGCAGTACTTC. Translation: CASSLVGSSGPSYEQYF.

The rearrangement joins TRBV5-4 to TRBJ1-3; TRBD1 might be the D (5 bases). This CDR3 is built from 15 residues. V was shortened by 4 bases and J by 4 bases, with 15 bases between the two germline ends. Germline CDR1 is SGHNT and CDR2 is YYREEE (reference sequence). CDR3 protein: CASSLGLSPGNTIYF. In DNA form, the CDR3 reads TGTGCCAGCAGCCTGGGACTGTCCCCCGGAAACACCATATATTTT.

The rearrangement joins TRBV19 to TRBJ2-7; a possible D gene is TRBD1 (5 bases). Trimming pared 3 bases from V and 5 bases from J, leaving 17 bases between. This CDR3 comprises 15 residues. Germline V lookup: CDR1 LNHDA, CDR2 SQIVND (reference sequence). The DNA for the CDR3 is TGTGCCAGTAGTATGTTGGGGCCCAATGGTAACGAGCAGTACTTC. As protein: CASSMLGPNGNEQYF. Drawing the rest from reference TRBV19 and TRBJ2-7, the complete variable domain is DGGITQSPKYLFRKEGQNVTLSCEQNLNHDAMYWYRQDPGQGLRLIYYSQIVNDFQKGDIAEGYSVSREKKESFPLTVTSAQKNPTAFYLCASSMLGPNGNEQYFGPGTRLTVT.

The rearrangement links TRBV2 to TRBJ2-7; D unresolved. The CDR3 consists of 14 residues. CDR1 and CDR2 from the germline V gene are SNHLY and FYNNEI. With 1 base removed from V and 1 base from J, the gap between germline ends came to 8 bases. CDR3 DNA: TGTGCCAGCAGTGAAGGGTGGCAGTCCTACGAGCAGTACTTC. This translates into CASSEGWQSYEQYF.

The V call is TRBV6-2 or TRBV6-3, the J call TRBJ2-7; tentative D call: TRBD1 (6 bases). The length of the CDR3 is 16 residues. V was cut by 5 bases and J by 0 bases, with 17 bases left in between. Germline V gene data show CDR1 as MNHEY and CDR2 as SVGEGT. The CDR3 region is CASSKPGTQGSYEQYF. The CDR3 nucleotides are TGTGCCAGCAGTAAGCCCGGGACACAAGGCTCCTACGAGCAGTACTTC.

V gene TRBV5-5 combines with J gene TRBJ2-1, with 8 bases lining up with TRBD1. Germline-derived CDR1 and CDR2 are SGHKS and YYEKEE (reference sequence). CDR3 length: 15 amino acids. V shed 2 bases and J 4 bases; nucleotides not matched to a gene: 5. The CDR3, as DNA: TGTGCCAGCAGCTTACTCACAGGGGGTTACAATGAGCAGTTCTTC. It translates to CASSLLTGGYNEQFF.

V and J are TRBV21-1 and TRBJ2-7; TRBD2, the table's D call, lacks a check against the DNA. TRBV21-1 is a known pseudogene. The CDR3 totals 11 residues. CDR3 sequence: CGERRTYEQYF. CDR3 coding DNA: TGTGGGGAGCGCAGAACCTACGAGCAGTACTTC.

This chain joins TRBV29-1 and TRBJ1-2; 7 bases match TRBD1. The trim removed 3 bases at V and 4 bases at J, leaving 2 bases unmatched. The CDR3 runs 12 residues. Germline V CDR1 and CDR2: SQVTM, ANQGSEA. The CDR3 nucleotides read TGCAGCGTTGAGACAGGGATCTATGGCTACACCTTC. Translating it yields CSVETGIYGYTF.

The chain links TRBV19 to TRBJ2-5; no definite D call. This CDR3 has 14 amino acids. The germline gives CDR1 LNHDA, CDR2 SQIVND (reference sequence). V was cut by 3 bases and J by 0 bases, with 8 bases left in between. CDR3 coding DNA: TGTGCCAGTAGTATTCACGGGTACCAAGAGACCCAGTACTTC. This codes for CASSIHGYQETQYF.

This chain connects TRBV3-1 (or the pseudogene TRBV3-2) to TRBJ2-7, with 8 bases matching TRBD2. This CDR3 region has 15 residues. V trimming: 5 bases; J trimming: 5 bases; junction bases outside the gene matches: 11. The germline V gene encodes CDR1 LGHDT and CDR2 YNNKEL (reference sequence). The CDR3 here is CASSSRLATGDEQYF. The CDR3 DNA reads TGTGCCAGCAGCTCCCGACTAGCGACTGGCGACGAGCAGTACTTC.

The CDR3 loop reads CSVEEQVNTEAFF. CDR3 in DNA: TGCAGCGTTGAAGAACAGGTGAACACTGAAGCTTTCTTT. The chain links TRBV29-1 to TRBJ1-1; D is perhaps TRBD1 (5 bases). Per germline, CDR1 SQVTM and CDR2 ANQGSEA. This CDR3 is built from 13 residues. V lost 0 bases and J 0 bases, leaving 5 bases between the germline ends.

This chain joins TRBV7-8 and TRBJ2-7, with D tentatively TRBD2 (5 bases). This CDR3 comprises 14 residues. Trimming pared 3 bases from V and 3 bases from J, leaving 12 bases between. Germline V gene lookup returns CDR1 SGHVS and CDR2 FQNEAQ. Here the CDR3 DNA reads TGTGCCAGCAGCTTGAGGGAGACCGACTACGAGCAGTACTTC. This gives the protein CASSLRETDYEQYF.

This clone appeared once. This rearrangement joins TRBV3-1 (or the pseudogene TRBV3-2) to TRBJ2-7; 7 bases map to TRBD2. CDR1 and CDR2 from the germline V gene are LGHDT and YNNKEL (reference sequence). After removal of 1 base from V and 5 bases from J, the junction contained 14 bases not matched to a gene. This CDR3 is 17 amino acids long. CDR3: CASSQGARAGDQNEQYF. CDR3 nucleotide sequence: TGTGCCAGCAGCCAAGGGGCCCGGGCGGGAGATCAGAACGAGCAGTACTTC.

The rearrangement uses TRBV7-2 and TRBJ2-2; D ambiguous. CDR3 length: 16 amino acids. Germline V lookup: CDR1 SGHTA, CDR2 FQGNSA. The V and J ends lost 3 bases and 1 base respectively, with 12 bases between them. CDR3 region: CASSFSRRRNTGELFF. The CDR3 DNA is TGTGCCAGCAGCTTCTCTCGGCGGAGGAACACCGGGGAGCTGTTTTTT.

This clone was seen more than once but under ten times. This chain connects TRBV9 to TRBJ1-1, with TRBD1 matching over 7 bases. J gave up 8 bases and V 4 bases, and 8 bases lay outside the gene matches. The CDR3 extends over 13 amino acids. Germline-derived CDR1 and CDR2 are SGDLS and YYNGEE. This chain's CDR3 is CASSPGTAIEAFF. The CDR3 coding sequence is TGTGCCAGCAGCCCAGGGACAGCGATAGAAGCTTTCTTT.

This chain connects TRBV6-2 or TRBV6-3 to TRBJ2-5; D perhaps matches TRBD2 (6 bases). CDR1 is MNHEY, CDR2 SVGEGT, per germline. Trimming pared 4 bases from V and 5 bases from J, leaving 8 bases between. The CDR3 contains 12 residues. The CDR3 coding sequence is TGTGCCAGCAGTTCTAGCGAGGAGACCCAGTACTTC. Translated: CASSSSEETQYF.

The chain links TRBV10-3 to TRBJ1-1, with D possibly being TRBD1 (5 bases). The CDR3 consists of 13 residues. Trimming removed 10 bases from V and 3 bases from J, with 15 bases in between. Germline V gene lookup returns CDR1 ENHRY and CDR2 SYGVKD. The CDR3 sequence: CATIGGKDTEAFF. The CDR3 DNA reads as TGTGCCACCATCGGGGGTAAGGACACTGAAGCTTTCTTT.

The V and J genes are TRBV5-8 and TRBJ1-5; no clear D gene. Germline-derived CDR1 and CDR2 are SGHTS and YDEGEE. Deletions cut 5 bases from V and 3 bases from J, with 15 bases between. This CDR3 is built from 15 residues. CDR3 region: CASSRTVTVNQPQHF. In nucleotides, the CDR3 is TGTGCCAGCAGTCGAACAGTAACCGTCAATCAGCCCCAGCATTTT.

V usage is TRBV30 and J usage is TRBJ1-2, with TRBD1 as a possible D gene (6 bases). The CDR3 totals 12 residues. V lost 0 bases and J lost 12, with 14 bases in between. CDR1 GTSNPN and CDR2 SVGIG come from the germline V gene (reference sequence). CDR3 nucleotide sequence: TGTGCCTGGAGTGTCTCCGGCAGGGGCAACACCTTC. Protein: CAWSVSGRGNTF.